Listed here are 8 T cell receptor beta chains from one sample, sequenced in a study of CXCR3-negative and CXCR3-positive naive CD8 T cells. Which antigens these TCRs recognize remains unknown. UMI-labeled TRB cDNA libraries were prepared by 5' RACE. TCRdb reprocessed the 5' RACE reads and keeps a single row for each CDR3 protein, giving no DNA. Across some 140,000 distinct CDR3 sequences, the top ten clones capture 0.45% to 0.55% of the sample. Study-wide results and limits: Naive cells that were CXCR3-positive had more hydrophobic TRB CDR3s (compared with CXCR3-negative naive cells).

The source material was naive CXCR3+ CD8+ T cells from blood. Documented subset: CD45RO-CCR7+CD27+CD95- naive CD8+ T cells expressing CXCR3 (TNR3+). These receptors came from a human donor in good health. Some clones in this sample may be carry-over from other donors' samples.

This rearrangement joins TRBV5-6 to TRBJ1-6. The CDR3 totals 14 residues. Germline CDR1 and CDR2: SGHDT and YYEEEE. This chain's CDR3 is CASTEAGPNSPLHF.

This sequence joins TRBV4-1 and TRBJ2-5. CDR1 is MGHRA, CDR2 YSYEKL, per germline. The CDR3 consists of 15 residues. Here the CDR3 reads CASSQEGREGETQYF.

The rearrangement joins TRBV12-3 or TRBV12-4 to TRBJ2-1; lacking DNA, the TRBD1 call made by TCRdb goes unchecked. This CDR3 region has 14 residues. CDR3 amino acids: CASSTRQVDNEQFF.

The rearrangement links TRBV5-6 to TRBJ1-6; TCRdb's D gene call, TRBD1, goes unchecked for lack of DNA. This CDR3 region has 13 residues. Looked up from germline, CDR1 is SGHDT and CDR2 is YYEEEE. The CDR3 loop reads CASTGQDESPLHF. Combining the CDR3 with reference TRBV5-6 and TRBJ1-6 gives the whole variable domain DAGVTQSPTHLIKTRGQQVTLRCSPKSGHDTVSWYQQALGQGPQFIFQYYEEEERQRGNFPDRFSGHQFPNYSSELNVNALLLGDSALYLCASTGQDESPLHFGNGTRLTVT.

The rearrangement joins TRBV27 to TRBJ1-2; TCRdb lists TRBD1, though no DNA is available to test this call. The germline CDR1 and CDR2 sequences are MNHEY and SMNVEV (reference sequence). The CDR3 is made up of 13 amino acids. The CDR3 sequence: CASSLTGSWGYTF.

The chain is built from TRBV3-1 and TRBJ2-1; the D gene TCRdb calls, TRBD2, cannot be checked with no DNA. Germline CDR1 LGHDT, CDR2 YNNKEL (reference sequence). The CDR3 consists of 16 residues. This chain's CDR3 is CASSQEGLPIGDEQFF.

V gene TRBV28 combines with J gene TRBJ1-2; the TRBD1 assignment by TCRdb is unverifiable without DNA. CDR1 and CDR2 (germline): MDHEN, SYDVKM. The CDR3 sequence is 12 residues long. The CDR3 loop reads CASSRTGKGYTF.

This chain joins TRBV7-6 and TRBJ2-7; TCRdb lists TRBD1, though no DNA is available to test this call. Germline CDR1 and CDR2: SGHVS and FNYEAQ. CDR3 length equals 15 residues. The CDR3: CASSLEPGQSYEQYF.